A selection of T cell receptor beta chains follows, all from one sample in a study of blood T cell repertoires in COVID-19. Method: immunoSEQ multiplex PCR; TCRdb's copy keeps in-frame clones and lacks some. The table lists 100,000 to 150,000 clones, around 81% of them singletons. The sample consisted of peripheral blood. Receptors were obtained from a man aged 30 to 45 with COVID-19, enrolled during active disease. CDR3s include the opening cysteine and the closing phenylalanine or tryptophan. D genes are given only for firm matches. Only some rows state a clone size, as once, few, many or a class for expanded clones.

cdr3_nt: TGCGCCAGCAGCTCCTCTGGAGGGCTCCAAGAGACCCAGTACTTC
cdr3_aa: CASSSSGGLQETQYF
v_call: TRBV5-1
d_call: .
j_call: TRBJ2-5
clone_size: .

cdr3_nt: TGTGCCAGCAGCTTAGGGACAGTCTACGAGCAGTACTTC
cdr3_aa: CASSLGTVYEQYF
v_call: TRBV7-6
d_call: .
j_call: TRBJ2-7
clone_size: .

cdr3_nt: TGTGCCAGCAGCTCAGGGGACAGCTCCTATAATTCACCCCTCCACTTT
cdr3_aa: CASSSGDSSYNSPLHF
v_call: TRBV7-2
d_call: TRBD1
j_call: TRBJ1-6
clone_size: .

cdr3_nt: TGTGCCAGCAGCCCAATAGCGGGGTTGAAGGAGACCCAGTACTTC
cdr3_aa: CASSPIAGLKETQYF
v_call: TRBV7-9
d_call: TRBD2
j_call: TRBJ2-5
clone_size: .

cdr3_nt: TGTGCCAGCAGCTTCAGGGGGCCCTTCACCGGGGAGCTGTTTTTT
cdr3_aa: CASSFRGPFTGELFF
v_call: TRBV11-3
d_call: TRBD1
j_call: TRBJ2-2
clone_size: many

cdr3_nt: TGTGCCTGGAGGACACAGGGAGCTCATGGCTACACCTTC
cdr3_aa: CAWRTQGAHGYTF
v_call: TRBV30
d_call: .
j_call: TRBJ1-2
clone_size: .

cdr3_nt: TGTGCCAGTAGTGGCGACCCCGGGACAGACTCCTACAATGAGCAGTTCTTC
cdr3_aa: CASSGDPGTDSYNEQFF
v_call: TRBV19
d_call: TRBD1
j_call: TRBJ2-1
clone_size: .

cdr3_nt: TGTGCCAGCATTTCTGAGGGAGGGCGGGACGAGCAGTACTTC
cdr3_aa: CASISEGGRDEQYF
v_call: TRBV7-3
d_call: TRBD2
j_call: TRBJ2-7
clone_size: .

cdr3_nt: TGTGCCAGCAGTTTAGGGGGACTAGCGCACAATGAGCAGTTCTTC
cdr3_aa: CASSLGGLAHNEQFF
v_call: TRBV27
d_call: TRBD2
j_call: TRBJ2-1
clone_size: .

cdr3_nt: TGTGCCAGCATTTCGACAGGGACCACTGAAGCTTTCTTT
cdr3_aa: CASISTGTTEAFF
v_call: TRBV12-3/TRBV12-4
d_call: TRBD1
j_call: TRBJ1-1
clone_size: .

cdr3_nt: TGTGCCAGCAGCTTAGGGGGCGCCTATGGCTACACCTTC
cdr3_aa: CASSLGGAYGYTF
v_call: TRBV7-9
d_call: .
j_call: TRBJ1-2
clone_size: .

cdr3_nt: TGTGCCAGCAGCGTCGGACAGGGCCTAAGCACAGATACGCAGTATTTT
cdr3_aa: CASSVGQGLSTDTQYF
v_call: TRBV9
d_call: TRBD1
j_call: TRBJ2-3
clone_size: .

cdr3_nt: TGTGCCAGCAGCTCAAAACAGGGTTTGGGCAACGAGCAGTACTTC
cdr3_aa: CASSSKQGLGNEQYF
v_call: TRBV5-4
d_call: .
j_call: TRBJ2-7
clone_size: .

cdr3_nt: TGTGCCAGCAGGCCGGGACTAGCGGGATATGAGCAGTTCTTC
cdr3_aa: CASRPGLAGYEQFF
v_call: TRBV9
d_call: TRBD2
j_call: TRBJ2-1
clone_size: .

cdr3_nt: TGTGCCAGCAGCCCTGACAGGGGGCGCGAAAAACTGTTTTTT
cdr3_aa: CASSPDRGREKLFF
v_call: TRBV4-2
d_call: TRBD1
j_call: TRBJ1-4
clone_size: .

cdr3_nt: TGCAGTGCTAGTCCGGGACTAGCGGGTAATGAGCAGTTCTTC
cdr3_aa: CSASPGLAGNEQFF
v_call: TRBV20-1
d_call: TRBD2
j_call: TRBJ2-1
clone_size: .

cdr3_nt: TGCGCCAGCAGCCGTACTAACAAAGGGGAAGGCACAGATACGCAGTATTTT
cdr3_aa: CASSRTNKGEGTDTQYF
v_call: TRBV5-1
d_call: .
j_call: TRBJ2-3
clone_size: .

cdr3_nt: TGTGCCAGCGCCCTAGGGGGTAGTACCACAGATACGCAGTATTTT
cdr3_aa: CASALGGSTTDTQYF
v_call: TRBV6-4
d_call: .
j_call: TRBJ2-3
clone_size: .